Shown below are 27 T cell receptor beta chains from a single sample sequenced in a study of PD-1 blockade in classical Hodgkin lymphoma. Each patient's relapse followed autologous stem cell transplantation, and brentuximab vedotin exposure varied. Using immunoSEQ multiplex PCR, the repertoire was profiled, and TCRdb retains in-frame clones only, with some absent. The sample has 100,000 or so clones; 75% to 90% are singletons. Sequencing used peripheral blood mononuclear cells (PBMCs), obtained before the second cycle of nivolumab. These receptors were obtained from a human donor with classical Hodgkin lymphoma.

DNA for the CDR3: TGTGCCAGCAGCCGTCCAGGGGTCCCAACGGCTGAAGCTTTCTTT. It specifies CASSRPGVPTAEAFF. The chain combines TRBV7-9 with TRBJ1-1; perhaps TRBD1 as D (6 bases). The ends were cut back, 5 bases at V and 6 bases at J, with 19 bases in the middle. Germline V lookup: CDR1 SEHNR, CDR2 FQNEAQ (reference sequence). This CDR3 has 15 residues.

V gene TRBV6-5 combines with J gene TRBJ1-3, with a tentative D call TRBD1 (5 bases). This CDR3 comprises 15 residues. In germline, CDR1 is MNHEY, CDR2 SVGAGI. The germline V and J ends were trimmed by 2 bases and 2 bases, with 10 bases remaining between them. The CDR3 protein is CASSYRDGTGNTIYF. CDR3 coding DNA: TGTGCCAGCAGTTACAGGGACGGAACTGGAAACACCATATATTTT.

This rearrangement joins TRBV30 to TRBJ2-2; TRBD2 agrees at 7 bases. Losses at the gene ends were 4 bases for V and 5 bases for J; bases not matched to a gene: 7. The CDR3 spans 14 residues. Germline assignment: CDR1 GTSNPN and CDR2 SVGIG (reference sequence). CDR3 loop: CAWIRDYGTGELFF. The DNA for the CDR3 is TGTGCCTGGATACGGGACTACGGGACCGGGGAGCTGTTTTTT.

This sequence joins TRBV6-5 and TRBJ2-3, with TRBD2 matching 10 bases. V was clipped by 0 bases and J by 4 bases; unmatched bases: 4. CDR1 is MNHEY and CDR2 is SVGAGI in the germline V gene. The CDR3 covers 16 residues. CDR3 DNA: TGTGCCAGCAGTTACTCGGGACTAGCGTCGGCAGATACGCAGTATTTT. It yields the protein CASSYSGLASADTQYF.

This chain uses TRBV5-1 with TRBJ2-7, with a weak D call TRBD2 (5 bases). From germline, CDR1 is SGHRS and CDR2 YFSETQ. Trimming cost V 0 bases and J 1 base, with 11 bases left between them. The CDR3 has 15 residues. CDR3 amino acids: CASSLGGSESYEQYF. CDR3 nucleotides: TGCGCCAGCAGCTTGGGGGGTAGCGAGTCCTACGAGCAGTACTTC.

This clone was seen a single time. The chain links TRBV6-5 to TRBJ2-7; the match to TRBD2 covers 7 bases. The V and J ends lost 7 bases and 3 bases, in that order; junction bases with no gene match: 12. In germline, CDR1 is MNHEY, CDR2 SVGAGI. This CDR3 has 15 amino acids. As DNA, the CDR3 is TGTGCCAGCACCTACTGGCGGGGGTCAGTCTACGAGCAGTACTTC. This gives the protein CASTYWRGSVYEQYF.

The chain has TRBV7-7 and TRBJ2-7; D unclear. V dropped 0 bases and J dropped 4 bases, with 7 bases sitting between them. This CDR3 region has 13 residues. Germline lookup yields CDR1 SSHAT and CDR2 FNYEAQ (reference sequence). The CDR3 nucleotides are TGTGCCAGCAGCTTAGCGCTCGCGTACGAGCAGTACTTC. Protein product: CASSLALAYEQYF.

The chain couples TRBV15 to TRBJ1-1; D perhaps matches TRBD1 (5 bases). CDR3 length: 13 residues. V lost 4 bases and J 1 base, leaving 7 bases between the germline ends. Germline lookup yields CDR1 LNHNV and CDR2 YYDKDF (reference sequence). The CDR3, as DNA: TGTGCCACCAGCACAGGGTCGAACACTGAAGCTTTCTTT. It specifies CATSTGSNTEAFF. Filled out from reference TRBV15 and TRBJ1-1, the complete variable domain reads DAMVIQNPRYQVTQFGKPVTLSCSQTLNHNVMYWYQQKSSQAPKLLFHYYDKDFNNEADTPDNFQSRRPNTSFCFLDIRSPGLGDTAMYLCATSTGSNTEAFFGQGTRLTVV.

This sequence joins TRBV6-4 and TRBJ2-3; the D call may be TRBD1 or TRBD2 (5 bases each). This CDR3 comprises 15 residues. Trimming took 2 bases from V and 1 from J, leaving 10 bases between them. The germline gives CDR1 MRHNA, CDR2 SNTAGT. CDR3 protein: CASSDEGRGTDTQYF. The CDR3 nucleotides are TGTGCCAGCAGTGACGAGGGGCGCGGCACAGATACGCAGTATTTT.

A few counts support this clone. This rearrangement joins TRBV6-6 to TRBJ1-1, with no clear D. Germline lookup yields CDR1 MNHNY and CDR2 SVGAGI (reference sequence). The CDR3 has 13 amino acids. V lost 5 bases and J lost 0, with 7 bases in between. As DNA, the CDR3 is TGTGCCAGCAGTCTGGGCATGAACACTGAAGCTTTCTTT. It encodes CASSLGMNTEAFF.

This chain links TRBV19 with TRBJ1-1, with D hard to call. CDR1 and CDR2 from the germline V gene are LNHDA and SQIVND (reference sequence). The CDR3 has 13 amino acids. The ends were cut back, 3 bases at V and 1 base at J, with 6 bases in the middle. Here the CDR3 reads CASSITENTEAFF. The DNA of the CDR3 is TGTGCCAGTAGTATTACAGAGAACACTGAAGCTTTCTTT.

V and J are TRBV9 and TRBJ1-5; TRBD1 aligns across 8 bases. CDR1 and CDR2 from the germline V gene are SGDLS and YYNGEE. The CDR3 contains 18 residues. V lost 0 bases to trimming and J lost 2 bases; unmatched junction nucleotides: 10. The CDR3 nucleotides are TGTGCCAGCAGCGTAGTTAGGACAGGGACTTTTGGCAATCAGCCCCAGCATTTT. Translation gives CASSVVRTGTFGNQPQHF.

The chain is built from TRBV7-2 and TRBJ2-3, with TRBD2 as a possible D gene (5 bases). Between the trimmed V and J ends, which lost 7 bases and 3 bases, there was a span of 8 bases. The CDR3 length is 12 residues. The germline V gene has CDR1 SGHTA and CDR2 FQGNSA. This CDR3 reads CASNGGTDTQYF. In DNA, the CDR3 is TGTGCCAGCAATGGAGGAACAGATACGCAGTATTTT.

This chain joins TRBV6-5 and TRBJ1-3, with D unresolved. Germline V CDR1 and CDR2: MNHEY, SVGAGI. V lost 8 bases and J 0 bases, leaving 14 bases between the germline ends. The CDR3 has 15 residues. CDR3 residues: CASLGYPHSGNTIYF. The CDR3, as DNA: TGTGCCAGCCTTGGATACCCACACTCTGGAAACACCATATATTTT.

This clone was detected a few times. The chain couples TRBV5-6 to TRBJ1-2, with D perhaps matching TRBD1 (6 bases). Trimming shortened V by 2 bases and J by 0 bases, and 20 bases separated the two germline ends. CDR3 length: 18 amino acids. Germline lookup yields CDR1 SGHDT and CDR2 YYEEEE. Here the CDR3 DNA reads TGTGCCAGCAGCTTAGGTTCGGGGGCACTCGTCCCTAACTATGGCTACACCTTC. Its protein is CASSLGSGALVPNYGYTF.

The chain carries TRBV2 and TRBJ1-6; D remains ambiguous. CDR1 and CDR2 (germline): SNHLY, FYNNEI. This CDR3 spans 15 amino acids. Deletions cut 7 bases from V and 7 bases from J, with 17 bases between. The CDR3 region is CASKNTGQSNSPLHF. CDR3 coding DNA: TGTGCCAGCAAAAACACGGGTCAGAGCAATTCACCCCTCCACTTT. The whole variable domain, filled in from reference TRBV2 and TRBJ1-6, reads EPEVTQTPSHQVTQMGQEVILRCVPISNHLYFYWYRQILGQKVEFLVSFYNNEISEKSEIFDDQFSVERPDGSNFTLKIRSTKLEDSAMYFCASKNTGQSNSPLHFGNGTRLTVT.

The rearrangement joins TRBV13 to TRBJ1-3; D not resolved. The CDR3 contains 12 residues. V was clipped by 2 bases and J by 16 bases, with 15 bases between them. Per germline, CDR1 PRHDT and CDR2 FYEKMQ (reference sequence). The CDR3 here is CASSLLGTPYYF. The CDR3 nucleotides are TGTGCCAGCAGCTTATTAGGCACACCATATTATTTT.

The CDR3 bases are TGTGCCAGTATAAGCTCCGTGTCGCGGAGCAATCAGCCCCAGCATTTT. It translates to CASISSVSRSNQPQHF. V and J are TRBV19 and TRBJ1-5; D gene unclear. The CDR3 covers 16 residues. CDR1 LNHDA and CDR2 SQIVND come from the germline V gene (reference sequence). Trimming stripped 7 bases from V and 1 base from J, with 17 bases between. The variable domain in full, completed from reference TRBV19 and TRBJ1-5, reads DGGITQSPKYLFRKEGQNVTLSCEQNLNHDAMYWYRQDPGQGLRLIYYSQIVNDFQKGDIAEGYSVSREKKESFPLTVTSAQKNPTAFYLCASISSVSRSNQPQHFGDGTRLSIL.

The chain recombines TRBV19 with TRBJ2-5; unclear D gene. Looked up from germline, CDR1 is LNHDA and CDR2 is SQIVND (reference sequence). This CDR3 has 13 residues. Between the trimmed V and J ends, which lost 7 bases and 2 bases, there was a span of 11 bases. CDR3 sequence reads: CASKDLGQETQYF. CDR3 sequence (DNA): TGTGCCAGTAAAGATCTAGGGCAAGAGACCCAGTACTTC.

The chain recombines TRBV9 with TRBJ2-1; D call uncertain. This CDR3 is built from 17 residues. V shed 4 bases and J shed 2 bases, with 19 bases lying between them. Germline CDR1 reads SGDLS; CDR2 reads YYNGEE. Written as DNA, the CDR3 is TGTGCCAGCAGCCCCCAAGCCAGACCCATGGCCTACAATGAGCAGTTCTTC. The encoded protein is CASSPQARPMAYNEQFF.

This rearrangement joins TRBV7-2 to TRBJ1-1; D is uncertain. CDR1 SGHTA and CDR2 FQGNSA come from the germline V gene. This CDR3 region has 13 residues. V gave up 5 bases and J gave up 2 bases, with 9 bases separating them. The CDR3 loop is CASSEQPNTEAFF. In DNA form, the CDR3 reads TGTGCCAGCAGCGAACAACCCAACACTGAAGCTTTCTTT. Filled out from reference TRBV7-2 and TRBJ1-1, the complete variable domain reads GAGVSQSPSNKVTEKGKDVELRCDPISGHTALYWYRQSLGQGLEFLIYFQGNSAPDKSGLPSDRFSAERTGGSVSTLTIQRTQQEDSAVYLCASSEQPNTEAFFGQGTRLTVV.

This chain joins TRBV30 and TRBJ1-5; 7 nucleotides line up with TRBD1. In germline, CDR1 is GTSNPN, CDR2 SVGIG (reference sequence). Trimming at V came to 1 base and at J to 3 bases, leaving 6 bases not matched to a gene. The CDR3 extends over 15 amino acids. DNA of the CDR3: TGTGCCTGGAGTGCAGGGGACAGCCCCAATCAGCCCCAGCATTTT. Translated, it gives CAWSAGDSPNQPQHF.

J is TRBJ2-2 and V is TRBV5-8; possibly TRBD1 or TRBD2 for D (5 bases each). The CDR3 is 15 residues long. Germline CDR1 reads SGHTS; CDR2 reads YDEGEE. Trimming stripped 0 bases from V and 7 bases from J, with 13 bases between. The CDR3 region is CASSLVRGAGGELFF. The CDR3 DNA follows: TGTGCCAGCAGCTTGGTTAGGGGAGCTGGCGGGGAGCTGTTTTTT.

The chain uses TRBV7-2 and TRBJ1-3; TRBD1 is a possible D gene (5 bases). The V and J ends lost 0 bases and 4 bases respectively, with 10 bases between them. Germline V gene lookup returns CDR1 SGHTA and CDR2 FQGNSA. CDR3 length: 15 amino acids. The CDR3 DNA is TGTGCCAGCAGCTTAGCCATGGGGGGGGGAAACACCATATATTTT. It is translated as CASSLAMGGGNTIYF.

The chain joins TRBV7-6 to TRBJ2-5; no definite D call. Germline CDR1 SGHVS, CDR2 FNYEAQ. V was shortened by 1 base and J by 1 base, with 13 bases between the two germline ends. The CDR3 has 16 amino acids. CDR3 protein: CASSLVSMAPQETQYF. For the CDR3, the DNA is TGTGCCAGCAGCTTAGTTAGTATGGCCCCCCAAGAGACCCAGTACTTC.

The table lists this clone with a count of one. The chain links TRBV6-5 to TRBJ2-7, with D perhaps TRBD1 (5 bases). Trimming left V 2 bases short and J 2 bases short, with 10 bases between. Per germline, CDR1 MNHEY and CDR2 SVGAGI. This CDR3 comprises 14 residues. Written as DNA, the CDR3 is TGTGCCAGCAGTTACCTCAAGGGGCCCTACGAGCAGTACTTC. Translation: CASSYLKGPYEQYF.

V gene TRBV10-3 combines with J gene TRBJ1-2; 7 bases match TRBD1. The trim removed 7 bases at V and 8 bases at J, leaving 7 bases unmatched. Germline CDR1 and CDR2: ENHRY and SYGVKD. The CDR3 is made up of 12 amino acids. The CDR3 coding sequence is TGTGCCATCACCCTGACAGGGCCCGGCTACACCTTC. Encoded protein: CAITLTGPGYTF.